Shown below are 8 T cell receptor beta chains from a single sample sequenced in a study of long-term antiretroviral therapy in people with HIV. immunoSEQ v3.0 was run at survey level. Clones were read by immunoSEQ multiplex PCR, and TCRdb kept only the in-frame ones, dropping some. Here the sample spans 30,000 to 40,000 clones, roughly 85% being singletons. Sample: unsorted PBMCs, taken about 3.4 years after starting antiretroviral therapy. These receptors were collected from a man aged 18 to 30 with HIV.

This clone came up once. The rearrangement joins TRBV27 to TRBJ1-1; D gene unclear. V was clipped by 5 bases and J by 0 bases, with 16 bases between them. Germline CDR1 MNHEY, CDR2 SMNVEV (reference sequence). The CDR3 contains 16 residues. CDR3 amino acids: CASSASRGDLNTEAFF. CDR3 nucleotides: TGTGCCAGCAGTGCCTCCCGGGGAGACTTGAACACTGAAGCTTTCTTT.

The gene calls are TRBV28 and TRBJ1-5, with TRBD1 matching 7 bases. V was clipped by 5 bases and J by 13 bases; unmatched bases: 11. Germline assignment: CDR1 MDHEN and CDR2 SYDVKM. The CDR3 has 13 amino acids. The DNA of the CDR3 is TGTGCCAGCAGTAGGTCCGGGACAGCCCAGCAGCATTTT. This codes for CASSRSGTAQQHF.

This clone was detected only once. The chain joins TRBV5-6 to TRBJ2-7; 7 bases match TRBD2. The J segment lost 3 bases and the V segment lost 3 bases, leaving 6 bases of the junction unmatched. Germline V gene data show CDR1 as SGHDT and CDR2 as YYEEEE. The CDR3 covers 14 residues. The CDR3 region has the DNA TGTGCCAGCAGCTCAACGGGGGAGGGCTACGAGCAGTACTTC. As protein: CASSSTGEGYEQYF. The whole variable domain, remainder taken from reference TRBV5-6 and TRBJ2-7, is DAGVTQSPTHLIKTRGQQVTLRCSPKSGHDTVSWYQQALGQGPQFIFQYYEEEERQRGNFPDRFSGHQFPNYSSELNVNALLLGDSALYLCASSSTGEGYEQYFGPGTRLTVT.

The J gene is TRBJ2-7, the V gene TRBV4-3; 10 bases map to TRBD2. From germline, CDR1 is LGHNA and CDR2 YSLEER. After removal of 1 base from V and 6 bases from J, the junction contained 6 bases not matched to a gene. CDR3 size: 15 residues. CDR3 coding DNA: TGCGCCAGCAGCCAAGCTCTAGCGGGAGTTCCCGAGCAGTACTTC. This codes for CASSQALAGVPEQYF.

The chain carries TRBV5-1 and TRBJ2-7; tentative D call: TRBD1 (5 bases). Trimming cost V 4 bases and J 0 bases, with 11 bases left between them. This CDR3 is 14 amino acids long. CDR1 SGHRS and CDR2 YFSETQ come from the germline V gene. The CDR3 DNA reads TGCGCCAGCAGCACATACAGGCACTCCTACGAGCAGTACTTC. As protein: CASSTYRHSYEQYF.

The rearrangement links TRBV2 to TRBJ1-1; tentative D call: TRBD1 (5 bases). From germline, CDR1 is SNHLY and CDR2 FYNNEI. With 0 bases removed from V and 1 base from J, the gap between germline ends came to 21 bases. This CDR3 contains 19 residues. The CDR3 sequence is CASSEAYGGRRAGNTEAFF. CDR3 coding DNA: TGTGCCAGCAGTGAAGCGTACGGGGGTAGGAGGGCTGGGAACACTGAAGCTTTCTTT. Using reference TRBV2 and TRBJ1-1 for the parts outside the CDR3, the full variable domain is EPEVTQTPSHQVTQMGQEVILRCVPISNHLYFYWYRQILGQKVEFLVSFYNNEISEKSEIFDDQFSVERPDGSNFTLKIRSTKLEDSAMYFCASSEAYGGRRAGNTEAFFGQGTRLTVV.

The chain has TRBV5-4 and TRBJ1-2; 8 bases are a match to TRBD1. With 4 bases clipped from V and 7 bases from J, the junction kept 9 bases outside the gene matches. Germline V lookup: CDR1 SGHNT, CDR2 YYREEE (reference sequence). The CDR3 totals 14 residues. CDR3 bases: TGTGCCAGCAGCCCACAGGGGGTTAGTGGTGGCTACACCTTC. Amino acids: CASSPQGVSGGYTF.

This rearrangement joins TRBV7-9 to TRBJ2-7; perhaps D is TRBD1 or TRBD2 (6 bases each). The germline CDR1 and CDR2 sequences are SEHNR and FQNEAQ (reference sequence). The length of the CDR3 is 18 residues. V was clipped by 2 bases and J by 5 bases, with 25 bases between them. The CDR3, as DNA: TGTGCCAGCAGCTTATATGGGGGGCGAAGCGCCCTAGGGGACGAGCAGTACTTC. This encodes CASSLYGGRSALGDEQYF. The full variable domain, with the rest looked up from reference TRBV7-9 and TRBJ2-7, is DTGVSQNPRHKITKRGQNVTFRCDPISEHNRLYWYRQTLGQGPEFLTYFQNEAQLEKSRLLSDRFSAERPKGSFSTLEIQRTEQGDSAMYLCASSLYGGRSALGDEQYFGPGTRLTVT.